This T cell receptor (beta chain) comes out of a study of T cell clonotyping in hematopoietic cell transplantation. Regarding the study as a whole: Cells were unsorted, so CD4 and CD8 contributions were not separated. Recipient TCR diversity dropped after transplant; expanded clonotypes rose from day 30 to 180.

This clone showed up just a few times. Its antigen is unknown. The method was immunoSEQ multiplex PCR; TCRdb's version includes in-frame clones alone and lacks a portion of them. The sample records 9,500 to 13,000 clones, about 77% being singletons. Unmatched junction bases numbered 13, after V lost 0 bases and J lost 5 bases. Germline-derived CDR1 and CDR2 are SGHRS and YFSETQ. The CDR3 is 17 amino acids. Blood collection times were about day -28 and days 30, 100, 180 posttransplant. This sequence joins TRBV5-1 and TRBJ1-2; 7 positions agree with TRBD1. The origin of this receptor is a female patient aged 35 to 55 who had an allogeneic stem cell transplant from a related donor, so T cells may come from the graft donor. Some clones in this sample may be carry-over from other donors' samples. The sample in question was PBMCs, obtained 30 days after allogeneic stem cell transplant. The CDR3 is CASSLGQGAGLRYGYTF. CDR3 nucleotide sequence: TGCGCCAGCAGCTTGGGACAGGGAGCTGGCCTGCGTTATGGCTACACCTTC.